One sample yielded the 20 T cell receptor beta chains listed below, sequenced in a study of human T cells and chemical hapten exposure (dated by TCRdb to the early 2020s). The protocol used for the library was RACE. TCRdb names NextSeq 500 as the instrument used. Clones were called with MiXCR by TCRdb after fastp trimmed the public reads at Q25, and only in-frame beta chains were retained. Entries that share a CDR3 protein sequence are merged under the most common genes and DNA. Recorded for this sample are tens of thousands of distinct CDR3 sequences; approximately 11% of them occurred a single time. Roughly 4% of the sample goes to the ten largest clones. The time point label here, explained by the study, means: patch test 1, 2 weeks after DPC sensitization. The sample's treatment or condition label is to be understood as: therapeutic diphenylcyclopropenone sensitization with weekly scalp DPC. The sequenced sample was whole blood, obtained in connection with sensitization to the hapten diphenylcyclopropenone (DPC). The receptors stem from a woman aged 45-59 years with alopecia areata. Some clones in this sample may be carry-over from other donors' samples.

This clonotype appeared a few times. The chain joins TRBV5-6 to TRBJ2-6, with D uncertain. Germline V gene sequence: CDR1 SGHDT, CDR2 YYEEEE. The CDR3 totals 16 residues. Between the trimmed V and J ends, which lost 1 base and 0 bases, there was a span of 8 bases. DNA for the CDR3: TGTGCCAGCAGCTTGCGCCCTCGCTCTGGGGCCAACGTCCTGACTTTC. Amino acids: CASSLRPRSGANVLTF.

In its sample, this clonotype was seen many times. The V gene is TRBV6-5, the J gene TRBJ1-6, with D uncertain. This CDR3 has 15 residues. The germline V gene has CDR1 MNHEY and CDR2 SVGAGI. Trimming removed 2 bases from V and 0 bases from J, with 5 bases in between. The CDR3 nucleotides read TGTGCCAGCAGTTACGCCAGCTCCTATAATTCACCCCTCCACTTT. This gives the protein CASSYASSYNSPLHF.

This clonotype was detected a few times. J is TRBJ2-1 and V is TRBV10-3, with D unresolved. The CDR3 runs 14 residues. CDR1 ENHRY and CDR2 SYGVKD come from the germline V gene. V lost 1 base, J lost 10 bases, and 14 bases lay in between. CDR3 amino acids: CAISELGWAPEQFF. The CDR3 DNA follows: TGTGCCATCAGTGAGTTAGGTTGGGCTCCCGAGCAGTTCTTC.

The sample holds one count of this clonotype. The genes are TRBV5-1 and TRBJ1-1, with 8 positions matching TRBD1. The V gene's germline CDR1 is SGHRS and CDR2 YFSETQ. Trimming took 4 bases from V and 7 from J; bases not matched to a gene: 9. The CDR3 is made up of 14 amino acids. Here the CDR3 reads CASSPRGQVNEAFF. CDR3 DNA: TGCGCCAGCAGCCCCCGGGGACAGGTCAATGAAGCTTTCTTT.

At least ten counts were recorded for this clonotype. The chain employs TRBV7-2 and TRBJ2-3, with 8 bases aligning to TRBD2. Trimming removed 4 bases from V and 4 bases from J; junction bases left unmatched: 7. The CDR3 contains 15 residues. Germline CDR1 SGHTA, CDR2 FQGNSA. The CDR3 region is CASSYQAGAPDTQYF. CDR3 DNA: TGTGCCAGCAGCTACCAAGCGGGAGCCCCAGATACGCAGTATTTT.

This clonotype was counted a few times. This chain connects TRBV5-5 to TRBJ2-6, with D unclear. This CDR3 spans 17 amino acids. V lost 1 base, J lost 1 base, and 12 bases lay in between. The germline gives CDR1 SGHKS, CDR2 YYEKEE (reference sequence). The CDR3 here is CASSLWQFLSGANVLTF. The CDR3 DNA reads TGTGCCAGCAGCTTGTGGCAATTTCTATCTGGGGCCAACGTCCTGACTTTC.

This clonotype was seen a handful of times. The V call is TRBV11-1, the J call TRBJ2-3; 7 bases map to TRBD2. Germline CDR1 reads SGHAT; CDR2 reads FQDESV (reference sequence). This CDR3 contains 16 residues. V lost 1 base, J lost 0 bases, and 4 bases stayed unmatched. The CDR3 coding sequence is TGTGCCAGCAGCTTAGGGCTAGCGGCTAGCACAGATACGCAGTATTTT. Encoded protein: CASSLGLAASTDTQYF.

This clonotype has only a few counts. The rearrangement links TRBV28 to TRBJ2-2; D perhaps matches TRBD1 (6 bases). This CDR3 is 15 amino acids long. Germline V lookup: CDR1 MDHEN, CDR2 SYDVKM. The V gene lost 4 bases and the J gene lost 4 bases, with 13 bases spanning the gap. The CDR3 sequence is CASSSPGDGTGELFF. For the CDR3, the DNA is TGTGCCAGCAGTTCCCCAGGGGATGGCACCGGGGAGCTGTTTTTT.

The rearrangement uses TRBV27 and TRBJ2-1; TRBD2 agrees at 15 bases. CDR1 and CDR2 from the germline V gene are MNHEY and SMNVEV (reference sequence). Germline trimming cut 2 bases from V and 2 bases from J; bases unmatched to any gene: 10. The CDR3 has 20 residues. DNA of the CDR3: TGTGCCAGCAGTTTAAGGTCGGGACTAGCGGGAGGAGGCCCCTACAATGAGCAGTTCTTC. It translates to CASSLRSGLAGGGPYNEQFF.

This clonotype was detected many times. The rearrangement links TRBV6-2 or TRBV6-3 to TRBJ1-6; D is ambiguous. The CDR3 is 13 amino acids. The germline CDR1 and CDR2 sequences are MNHEY and SVGEGT. The V gene lost 6 bases and the J gene lost 8 bases, with 11 bases spanning the gap. Written as DNA, the CDR3 is TGTGCCAGCAGACTGACTGACGATTCACCCCTCCACTTT. It encodes CASRLTDDSPLHF.

This clonotype turned up a few times. The rearrangement joins TRBV10-3 to TRBJ2-1, with D perhaps TRBD2 (6 bases). Germline loops: CDR1 ENHRY, CDR2 SYGVKD. The CDR3 runs to 13 residues. Trimming took 6 bases from V and 6 from J, leaving 12 bases between them. CDR3 region: CAISLMTSNEQFF. CDR3 bases: TGTGCCATCAGCCTAATGACTAGCAATGAGCAGTTCTTC.

The V and J genes are TRBV7-9 and TRBJ2-3; TRBD1 or TRBD2 may be the D gene (5 bases each). The ends were cut back, 5 bases at V and 0 bases at J, with 12 bases in the middle. CDR1 and CDR2 (germline): SEHNR, FQNEAQ (reference sequence). CDR3 size: 15 residues. CDR3 DNA sequence: TGTGCCAGCAGCATGCTGGGACCGAGCACAGATACGCAGTATTTT. Its protein product is CASSMLGPSTDTQYF.

The rearrangement uses TRBV28 and TRBJ1-2, with a possible D match to TRBD1 (6 bases). The V gene's germline CDR1 is MDHEN and CDR2 SYDVKM. V was trimmed by 6 bases and J by 8 bases, leaving 16 bases between them. CDR3 length: 13 amino acids. The CDR3 nucleotides are TGTGCCAGCAGAAATGTAAACAGGGACGGCTACACCTTC. Amino acids: CASRNVNRDGYTF.

The sample holds a few counts of this clonotype. This rearrangement joins TRBV20-1 to TRBJ1-5; 11 bases fit TRBD1. Germline CDR1 reads DFQATT; CDR2 reads SNEGSKA (reference sequence). V shed 0 bases and J 2 bases; nucleotides not matched to a gene: 15. The CDR3 loop spans 20 amino acids. CDR3 amino acids: CSARDLYGQGAPGGNQPQHF. CDR3 coding DNA: TGCAGTGCTAGAGATCTTTACGGACAGGGGGCCCCCGGGGGCAATCAGCCCCAGCATTTT.

This clonotype was counted between two and nine times. The chain carries TRBV7-2 and TRBJ2-1; 7 bases line up with TRBD1. The germline CDR1 and CDR2 sequences are SGHTA and FQGNSA. The CDR3 runs to 17 residues. The ends lost 5 bases at V and 2 bases at J; junction bases unmatched: 12. CDR3 loop: CASSLEPGTVAYNEQFF. The CDR3 DNA reads as TGTGCCAGCAGCCTCGAGCCCGGGACAGTTGCCTACAATGAGCAGTTCTTC.

This clonotype came up many times. The chain has TRBV7-9 and TRBJ2-3; tentative D call: TRBD1 (5 bases). Germline assignment: CDR1 SEHNR and CDR2 FQNEAQ (reference sequence). The germline V and J ends were trimmed by 5 bases and 0 bases, with 12 bases remaining between them. The CDR3 runs to 15 residues. CDR3 sequence reads: CASSPLDTSTDTQYF. As DNA, the CDR3 is TGTGCCAGCAGCCCTTTGGACACAAGCACAGATACGCAGTATTTT.

This clonotype was found many times. V gene TRBV4-2 combines with J gene TRBJ2-7, with D uncertain. This CDR3 contains 14 residues. CDR1 is LGHNA, CDR2 YNFKEQ, per germline. V was trimmed by 3 bases and J by 5 bases, leaving 14 bases between them. CDR3 DNA sequence: TGTGCCAGCAGCCAGTCGAGTCTTGGCAACGAGCAGTACTTC. Translation: CASSQSSLGNEQYF.

The chain has TRBV14 and TRBJ2-7; D is undetermined. Deletions cut 4 bases from V and 7 bases from J, with 14 bases between. CDR1 SGHDN and CDR2 FVKESK come from the germline V gene. There are 13 residues in the CDR3. The CDR3 reads CASSPGLGREQYF. CDR3 in DNA: TGTGCCAGCAGCCCCGGTCTTGGAAGGGAGCAGTACTTC.

This clonotype showed up just once. V is TRBV20-1 and J is TRBJ1-6, with a possible D match to TRBD1 (5 bases). Trimming pared 7 bases from V and 0 bases from J, leaving 16 bases between. Germline V gene sequence: CDR1 DFQATT, CDR2 SNEGSKA (reference sequence). The CDR3 totals 16 residues. The CDR3 coding sequence is TGCAGTGACCGGGGACTGTCGAGCTCCTATAATTCACCCCTCCACTTT. Translating gives CSDRGLSSSYNSPLHF.

This clonotype was seen repeatedly, ten times or more. This chain uses TRBV18 with TRBJ1-4, with D hard to call. The germline V and J ends were trimmed by 1 base and 8 bases, with 11 bases remaining between them. This CDR3 spans 14 amino acids. Germline CDR1 is KGHSH and CDR2 is LQKENI. The CDR3 DNA is TGTGCCAGCTCACCACGGGAGGAATCGGAAAAACTGTTTTTT. Protein: CASSPREESEKLFF. The full variable domain, its missing parts supplied by reference TRBV18 and TRBJ1-4, is NAGVMQNPRHLVRRRGQEARLRCSPMKGHSHVYWYRQLPEEGLKFMVYLQKENIIDESGMPKERFSAEFPKEGPSILRIQQVVRGDSAAYFCASSPREESEKLFFGSGTQLSVL.